The next 21 T cell receptor beta chains were all read from a single sample in a study of blood T cell repertoires in COVID-19. Using immunoSEQ multiplex PCR, the repertoire was profiled, and TCRdb retains in-frame clones only, with some absent. The table includes about 200,000 clones, around 80% detected once. Sequenced sample: peripheral blood. The receptor source for this set is a man in his 60s with acute or convalescent COVID-19.

The rearrangement uses TRBV19 and TRBJ1-4; tentatively, D is TRBD1 (6 bases). The length of the CDR3 is 15 residues. The germline V gene has CDR1 LNHDA and CDR2 SQIVND (reference sequence). The V end lost 4 bases, the J end lost 7 bases, and 16 bases lay between the germline ends. Here the CDR3 reads CASSKGNRDSEKLFF. In nucleotides, the CDR3 is TGTGCCAGTAGTAAGGGGAACAGGGATAGTGAAAAACTGTTTTTT.

The J gene is TRBJ2-7, the V gene TRBV10-2, with 10 bases identical to TRBD1. Per germline, CDR1 WSHSY and CDR2 SAAADI. The CDR3 has 15 residues. V shed 6 bases, J shed 3 bases, and the junction held 8 bases outside the gene matches. In DNA, the CDR3 is TGCGCCAGCAGCGTTAGGACAGGGGGAGGCTACGAGCAGTACTTC. It is translated as CASSVRTGGGYEQYF.

This chain joins TRBV3-1 (or the pseudogene TRBV3-2) and TRBJ2-7; TRBD1 is a possible D gene (6 bases). Germline V gene sequence: CDR1 LGHDT, CDR2 YNNKEL (reference sequence). With 0 bases removed from V and 4 bases from J, the gap between germline ends came to 10 bases. The CDR3 covers 14 residues. CDR3 DNA: TGTGCCAGCAGCCAAGATGTGGGGGCATACGAGCAGTACTTC. This gives the protein CASSQDVGAYEQYF.

This clone was counted between two and nine times. This chain joins TRBV5-4 and TRBJ2-7; 10 bases align to TRBD1. V shed 3 bases and J 7 bases; nucleotides not matched to a gene: 16. This CDR3 has 17 residues. Per the germline V gene, CDR1 is SGHNT and CDR2 is YYREEE (reference sequence). CDR3 sequence (DNA): TGTGCCAGCAGCTATCGTTCGTCGGGACAGGGGCTGGGGGAGCAGTACTTC. Amino acid sequence: CASSYRSSGQGLGEQYF.

This clone was seen more than once but under ten times. The chain uses TRBV19 and TRBJ2-2, with D perhaps TRBD1 (7 bases). The V end lost 7 bases, the J end lost 3 bases, and 15 bases lay between the germline ends. From germline, CDR1 is LNHDA and CDR2 SQIVND (reference sequence). The CDR3 length is 15 residues. The CDR3 loop is CASTRQGLYTGELFF. The CDR3 DNA sequence: TGTGCCAGTACTCGACAGGGACTGTACACCGGGGAGCTGTTTTTT.

This clone was seen only once. V is TRBV19 and J is TRBJ2-5; 7 bases are shared with TRBD2. The CDR3 loop spans 14 amino acids. The V and J ends lost 3 bases and 5 bases, in that order; junction bases with no gene match: 6. Per the germline V gene, CDR1 is LNHDA and CDR2 is SQIVND (reference sequence). The CDR3 nucleotides read TGTGCCAGTAGTATTGGCGGGGGTAGGGAGACCCAGTACTTC. It encodes CASSIGGGRETQYF.

The V gene is TRBV2, the J gene TRBJ1-6; D ambiguous. Germline V gene lookup returns CDR1 SNHLY and CDR2 FYNNEI. Trimming shortened V by 4 bases and J by 10 bases, and 8 bases separated the two germline ends. This CDR3 comprises 12 residues. The CDR3 nucleotides read TGTGCCAGCAGTGGGTCGGGATCACCCCTCCACTTT. Encoded protein: CASSGSGSPLHF. The full variable domain, in which reference TRBV2 and TRBJ1-6 provide the parts outside the CDR3, is EPEVTQTPSHQVTQMGQEVILRCVPISNHLYFYWYRQILGQKVEFLVSFYNNEISEKSEIFDDQFSVERPDGSNFTLKIRSTKLEDSAMYFCASSGSGSPLHFGNGTRLTVT.

The gene calls are TRBV7-8 and TRBJ2-3; possibly TRBD2 for D (6 bases). The CDR3 loop spans 15 amino acids. Germline V gene sequence: CDR1 SGHVS, CDR2 FQNEAQ. V shed 2 bases and J shed 4 bases, with 13 bases lying between them. CDR3 bases: TGTGCCAGCAGCTTATTAAGACTAGACTCAGATACGCAGTATTTT. This codes for CASSLLRLDSDTQYF.

V gene TRBV4-2 combines with J gene TRBJ1-3; 9 positions agree with TRBD1. The V gene end was trimmed by 0 bases and the J gene end by 5 bases; junction bases not matched to a gene: 5. The CDR3 loop spans 16 amino acids. Per the germline V gene, CDR1 is LGHNA and CDR2 is YNFKEQ. CDR3 coding DNA: TGTGCCAGCAGCCAAGATTTGACAGGGGGGCGAAACACCATATATTTT. Protein: CASSQDLTGGRNTIYF.

V gene TRBV13 combines with J gene TRBJ1-1; 9 nucleotides line up with TRBD1. With 5 bases clipped from V and 2 bases from J, the junction kept 18 bases outside the gene matches. Germline CDR1 reads PRHDT; CDR2 reads FYEKMQ (reference sequence). The CDR3 contains 19 residues. CDR3 sequence (DNA): TGTGCCAGCAGCACACAGATACCGGGACAGGGCTTGGTCAACACTGAAGCTTTCTTT. Translating it yields CASSTQIPGQGLVNTEAFF.

The chain carries TRBV9 and TRBJ2-7; D not certain. Per the germline V gene, CDR1 is SGDLS and CDR2 is YYNGEE. The CDR3 sequence is 14 residues long. V was cut by 4 bases and J by 3 bases, with 14 bases left in between. The CDR3 loop reads CASSPTELSYEQYF. In DNA, the CDR3 is TGTGCCAGCAGCCCTACCGAACTGAGCTACGAGCAGTACTTC. Together with reference TRBV9 and TRBJ2-7, the CDR3 gives the full variable domain: DSGVTQTPKHLITATGQRVTLRCSPRSGDLSVYWYQQSLDQGLQFLIQYYNGEERAKGNILERFSAQQFPDLHSELNLSSLELGDSALYFCASSPTELSYEQYFGPGTRLTVT.

This clone showed up just once. The genes are TRBV6-2 or TRBV6-3 and TRBJ1-1, with D tentatively TRBD1 (6 bases). Trimming shortened V by 5 bases and J by 1 base, and 14 bases separated the two germline ends. Per germline, CDR1 MNHEY and CDR2 SVGEGT. The CDR3 sequence is 15 residues long. The CDR3 bases are TGTGCCAGCAGTGTCCACAGGGCTACGAACACTGAAGCTTTCTTT. Protein: CASSVHRATNTEAFF.

This clone was counted only a few times. The chain employs TRBV4-3 and TRBJ2-1; 11 bases align to TRBD2. Per germline, CDR1 LGHNA and CDR2 YSLEER. The CDR3 is made up of 17 amino acids. With 0 bases clipped from V and 4 bases from J, the junction kept 5 bases outside the gene matches. As DNA, the CDR3 is TGCGCCAGCAGCCAAGAGTTGGCTAGCGGGGGGTACAATGAGCAGTTCTTC. This encodes CASSQELASGGYNEQFF.

The chain carries TRBV9 and TRBJ1-2, with TRBD1 matching over 8 bases. Per the germline V gene, CDR1 is SGDLS and CDR2 is YYNGEE. The V gene end was trimmed by 4 bases and the J gene end by 3 bases; junction bases not matched to a gene: 5. The CDR3 totals 14 residues. CDR3 region: CASSPSTGDYGYTF. The CDR3 nucleotides read TGTGCCAGCAGCCCCTCGACAGGGGACTATGGCTACACCTTC.

CDR3 nucleotide sequence: TGTGCCAGCCAAGCTAGCGGGGGCGCTGGGGCCAACGTCCTGACTTTC. Its translation: CASQASGGAGANVLTF. This chain links TRBV5-4 with TRBJ2-6; TRBD2 matches at 10 bases. Unmatched junction bases numbered 6, after V lost 7 bases and J lost 2 bases. CDR1 is SGHNT and CDR2 is YYREEE in the germline V gene (reference sequence). The CDR3 sequence is 16 residues long.

V is TRBV27 and J is TRBJ2-6, with D possibly matching TRBD1 (5 bases). The CDR3 has 18 amino acids. V dropped 1 base and J dropped 0 bases, with 13 bases sitting between them. Looked up from germline, CDR1 is MNHEY and CDR2 is SMNVEV (reference sequence). The CDR3 loop is CASSLFPPTDSGANVLTF. CDR3 in DNA: TGTGCCAGCAGTTTATTTCCCCCGACAGACTCTGGGGCCAACGTCCTGACTTTC.

The chain combines TRBV7-3 with TRBJ2-7, with 7 bases fitting TRBD2. V was pared by 5 bases and J by 4 bases, with 11 bases of the junction left unmatched. The germline gives CDR1 SGHTA, CDR2 FQGTGA. This CDR3 spans 15 amino acids. CDR3 loop: CASSPSSGEGYEQYF. Written as DNA, the CDR3 is TGTGCCAGCAGCCCCAGTTCGGGGGAGGGGTACGAGCAGTACTTC.

Concerning this clone itself: At the DNA level, this CDR3 is encoded by other sequences in the same sample as well. The rearrangement uses TRBV2 and TRBJ1-1, with D possibly TRBD1 on 5 matching bases. The V end lost 6 bases, the J end lost 1 base, and 6 bases lay between the germline ends. CDR3 size: 12 residues. Germline CDR1 reads SNHLY; CDR2 reads FYNNEI. CDR3 residues: CASSQGNTEAFF. The CDR3 DNA sequence: TGTGCCAGCAGCCAGGGGAACACTGAAGCTTTCTTT. Filled out from reference TRBV2 and TRBJ1-1, the complete variable domain reads EPEVTQTPSHQVTQMGQEVILRCVPISNHLYFYWYRQILGQKVEFLVSFYNNEISEKSEIFDDQFSVERPDGSNFTLKIRSTKLEDSAMYFCASSQGNTEAFFGQGTRLTVV.

V and J are TRBV3-1 (or the pseudogene TRBV3-2) and TRBJ1-1, with a possible D match to TRBD1 (6 bases). V was shortened by 4 bases and J by 3 bases, with 9 bases between the two germline ends. The CDR3 has 13 residues. Germline CDR1 LGHDT, CDR2 YNNKEL (reference sequence). The CDR3 DNA reads as TGTGCCAGCAGCCGTGGGGGCGACACTGAAGCTTTCTTT. It is translated as CASSRGGDTEAFF.

CDR3 loop: CASSPDRDQPQHF. CDR3 in DNA: TGTGCCAGCAGCCCTGACAGAGATCAGCCCCAGCATTTT. The genes are TRBV2 and TRBJ1-5, with a tentative D call TRBD1 (5 bases). CDR1 is SNHLY and CDR2 is FYNNEI in the germline V gene. V lost 6 bases and J lost 5, with 11 bases in between. The CDR3 has 13 residues.

The chain links TRBV10-2 to TRBJ2-1; possible D gene TRBD1, 6 bases. CDR1 is WSHSY, CDR2 SAAADI, per germline. The CDR3 is 13 amino acids. V gave up 6 bases and J gave up 4 bases, with 10 bases separating them. CDR3 protein: CASSYTGYNEQFF. The DNA of the CDR3 is TGCGCCAGCAGCTACACAGGGTACAATGAGCAGTTCTTC.